What follows is one T cell receptor beta chain and its context. The specificity of this receptor is unknown. No base qualities exist here, and no much larger clone lies one base off it. These data come from a study of blood T cell repertoires in COVID-19 (dated by TCRdb to 2019 to 2021). Broadly, across the study: The collaborator samples originated in the United States, Italy and Spain and spanned the acute and convalescent phases of COVID-19. The prospective study material was composed of cDNA or gDNA derived from T cells, B-cell-depleted T cells, or PBMCs. Deeply sampled blood TCRbeta repertoires from subjects exposed to, actively infected with, or recovered from COVID-19 were included in the dataset. The repertoires were made available in a free public database intended to serve as a resource for research on the immune response to SARS-CoV-2. Samples were obtained from the ongoing ImmuneRACE study (first 160 participants) and from 950 to 1,500 subjects provided by 6 global collaborators. The sample metadata nearly always contained a de-identified subject ID, COVID-19 status, age in years and sex. HLA class I and class II types, where available, came from metadata supplied by the sample provider rather than from assay-based typing.

The immunoSEQ Assay, a bias-controlled multiplex PCR, was used to amplify TCRbeta CDR3 regions from genomic DNA. The study's own analysis went as follows. The number of nucleated cells in each sample was estimated by amplification of reference gene primers within the assay. To quantify the absolute abundance of each unique TCRbeta CDR3 rearrangement, sequence reads were collapsed and filtered. For each sample, productive Simpson clonality was calculated as the square root of Simpson's diversity index across productive rearrangements. TCRdb limited this immuneACCESS table to in-frame rearrangements with V and J called. A share of clones is missing; checked studies link under half to unresolved V genes, and the rest is unexplained. V, J and clone size reflect that table, while D and trimming were determined from the DNA. The sample includes 280,000 or so clones, with around 85% observed a single time. 2% to 3% of the sample lies in the top ten.

Study-wide conclusions, independent of this receptor: The amount of clinical and demographic metadata varied by source and participant and was provided uncurated.

From cysteine to phenylalanine, the CDR3 is 13 amino acids long. Only the CDR3 region is kept as DNA, spanning 39 bases read in frame from base 1. V is reduced by 0 bases and J by 7 bases, leaving a spacing of 4 bases between them. CDR1 and CDR2, per the germline V gene (reference sequence), are MNHEY and SMNVEV. Participants in the prospective study were aged about 18 to 89 years, lived in 20 to 30 United States geographic areas, and enrolled through a virtual design. In the prospective study, cohorts were assigned on the basis of participant-reported clinical history obtained from a screening survey and a study questionnaire. Recovered participants in ImmuneRACE Cohort 3 were defined by two consecutive negative NP/OP PCR tests, clearance by a healthcare professional, or resolution of symptoms. In the prospective study, mobile phlebotomists collected whole blood, serum and a nasopharyngeal or oropharyngeal swab from each participant. Participants in the prospective study had the option to provide additional blood draws and questionnaires over an approximately 2-month period. Before DNA extraction, prospective study blood samples were shipped either frozen or at room temperature.

Input material: PBMCs or T cells enriched from blood (not recorded which). The chain couples TRBV27 to TRBJ1-6; no D gene is confidently identified. This sequence was found in a woman aged 50 to 60 who had recovered from COVID-19. The CDR3 here reads CASSLSANSPLHF. The nucleotides are TGTGCCAGCAGTTTATCAGCGAATTCACCCCTCCACTTT.